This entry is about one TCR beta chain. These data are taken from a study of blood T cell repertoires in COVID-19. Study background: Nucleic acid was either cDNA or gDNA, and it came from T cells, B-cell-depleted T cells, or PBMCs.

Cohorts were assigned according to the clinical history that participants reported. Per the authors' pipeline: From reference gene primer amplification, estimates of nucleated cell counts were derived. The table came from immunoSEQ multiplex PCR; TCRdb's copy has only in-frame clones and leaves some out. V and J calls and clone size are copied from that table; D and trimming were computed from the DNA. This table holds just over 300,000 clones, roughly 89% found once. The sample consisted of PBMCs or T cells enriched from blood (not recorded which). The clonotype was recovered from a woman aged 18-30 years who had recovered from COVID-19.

DNA for the CDR3: TGTGCCAGCAGCATGACAGGGGCCGGGGAGCTGTTTTTT. Its protein is CASSMTGAGELFF. The V and J genes are TRBV7-3 and TRBJ2-2, with 8 nucleotides matching TRBD1. Germline values: CDR1 SGHTA, CDR2 FQGTGA. Trimming at V came to 5 bases and at J to 6 bases, leaving 2 bases not matched to a gene. The CDR3 sequence is 13 residues long.